The clone carrying this T cell receptor beta chain was recorded many times. Antigen: not known. In germline, CDR1 is LNHDA, CDR2 SQIVND (reference sequence). The CDR3 runs 16 residues. The ends were cut back, 5 bases at V and 0 bases at J, with 15 bases in the middle. This record belongs to a study of metastatic and nonmetastatic thyroid tumors. Looking at the study overall: Repertoire data that came from the blood and tumor or nodule tissue of malignant and benign thyroid patients were compared.

Findings and caveats of the study: It was reported that TCR beta diversity was significantly higher in malignant thyroid tumors than benign nodules, in blood and tumor.

As handled by the study authors: The study's classifier, a distant-metastasis tool for papillary thyroid cancer, was built using CDR3 differences across clinicopathological groups. TCRdb re-analyzed the PCR reads through MiXCR. The V and J calls come from TCRdb's annotation, not from the publication. The table records about 30,000 clones, roughly 25% of them present only once. Thyroid surgery took place with no prior treatment in any patient. The clonotype was recovered from a female donor with papillary thyroid cancer or a benign thyroid nodule (not recorded which). Some clones in this sample may be carry-over from other donors' samples. Sequenced sample: blood. J is TRBJ2-3 and V is TRBV19; D is unresolved. The CDR3 region is CASSSEGRESTDTQYF. The CDR3 coding sequence is TGTGCCAGTAGTTCCGAAGGACGTGAGAGCACAGATACGCAGTATTTT.